This section outlines one T cell receptor beta chain sequence together with its context. This CDR3 has 14 amino acids. J lost 6 bases, V lost 7 bases, and 7 bases had no gene match. Germline CDR1 is LNHDA and CDR2 is SQIVND (reference sequence). For TCRbeta, the library was prepared with unique molecular identifiers. One entry per CDR3 protein results from TCRdb running MiXCR on the PCR reads. The sample lists approximately 390,000 distinct CDR3 sequences; approximately 10% were seen once. The sample comes from a study of T-cell reconstitution after alpha-beta-depleted transplantation in children. The TCR sequence derives from a human donor who donated a stem cell graft to a child with acute myeloid leukemia. V is TRBV19 and J is TRBJ1-2, with TRBD1 matching over 11 bases. The material was PBMCs from the stem cell graft donor, obtained from the stem cell graft. The CDR3 bases are TGTGCCAGTAAACTCCCGGACAGGGGGCATGGCTACACCTTC. This gives the protein CASKLPDRGHGYTF.